The TCR beta chain under discussion was sequenced for a study of blood T cells in healthy people across ages. Findings of the study overall: Underestimates were what the diversity estimates from one million T cells were considered to be.

J lost 9 bases, V lost 6 bases, and 6 bases had no gene match. CDR3 length: 13 residues. CDR1 KGHDR and CDR2 SFDVKD come from the germline V gene. Combining a sample-barcoded 5' primer with a J-beta primer mix, a second PCR ran for roughly 6 to 12 cycles. Each cDNA was tagged by a template-switch adaptor containing 12 random nucleotides. A single record per CDR3 protein comes from TCRdb applying MiXCR to the 5' RACE reads. The sample gives about 700,000 distinct CDR3 sequences, 32% of which show up once; about 16% is in the top ten. Each donor had approximately 10 milliliters of peripheral blood drawn. Per-sample yields of isolated PBMCs were at least 6.5 million. Only a few counts were recorded for this clonotype. Its antigen is not known.

The sample consisted of blood. J is TRBJ1-5 and V is TRBV24-1, with 8 bases matching TRBD1. This clonotype was sampled from a woman older than 75 in good health. The CDR3 region is CATSLTGGGPQHF. The CDR3 DNA reads TGTGCCACCAGTCTTACAGGGGGGGGGCCCCAGCATTTT.